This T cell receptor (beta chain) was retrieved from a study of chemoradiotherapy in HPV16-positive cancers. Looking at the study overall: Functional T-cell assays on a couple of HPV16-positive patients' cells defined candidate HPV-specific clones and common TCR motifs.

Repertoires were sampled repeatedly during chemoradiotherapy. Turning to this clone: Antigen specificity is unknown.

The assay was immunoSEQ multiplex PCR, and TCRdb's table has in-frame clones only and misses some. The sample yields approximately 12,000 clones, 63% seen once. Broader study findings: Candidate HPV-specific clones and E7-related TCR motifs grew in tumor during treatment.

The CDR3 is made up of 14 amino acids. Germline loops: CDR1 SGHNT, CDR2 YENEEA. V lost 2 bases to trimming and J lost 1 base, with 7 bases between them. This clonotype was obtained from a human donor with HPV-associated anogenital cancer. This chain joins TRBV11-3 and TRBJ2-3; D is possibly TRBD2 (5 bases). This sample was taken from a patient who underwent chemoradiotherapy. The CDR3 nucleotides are TGTGCCAGCAGCTTAACGCGGGGCACAGATACGCAGTATTTT. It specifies CASSLTRGTDTQYF.